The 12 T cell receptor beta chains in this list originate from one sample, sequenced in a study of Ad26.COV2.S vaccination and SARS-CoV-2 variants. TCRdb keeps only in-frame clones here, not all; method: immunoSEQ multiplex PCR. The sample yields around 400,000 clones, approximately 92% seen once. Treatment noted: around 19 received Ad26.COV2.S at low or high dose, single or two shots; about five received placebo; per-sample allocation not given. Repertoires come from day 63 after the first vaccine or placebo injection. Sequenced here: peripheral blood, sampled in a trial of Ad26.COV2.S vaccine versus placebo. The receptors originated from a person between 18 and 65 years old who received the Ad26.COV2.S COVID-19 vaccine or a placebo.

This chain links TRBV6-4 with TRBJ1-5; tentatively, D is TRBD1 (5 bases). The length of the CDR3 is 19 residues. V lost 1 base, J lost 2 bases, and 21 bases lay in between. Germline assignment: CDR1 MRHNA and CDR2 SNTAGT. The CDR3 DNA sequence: TGTGCCAGCAGTGACTTGGGGACCGAACAACATTCATGCAATCAGCCCCAGCATTTT. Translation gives CASSDLGTEQHSCNQPQHF.

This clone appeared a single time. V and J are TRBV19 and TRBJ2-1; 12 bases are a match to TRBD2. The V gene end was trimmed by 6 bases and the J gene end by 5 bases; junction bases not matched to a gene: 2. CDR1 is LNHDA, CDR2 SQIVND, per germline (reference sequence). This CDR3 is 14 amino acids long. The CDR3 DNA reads TGTGCCAGTAGGTGGACTAGCGGGGACAATGAGCAGTTCTTC. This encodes CASRWTSGDNEQFF.

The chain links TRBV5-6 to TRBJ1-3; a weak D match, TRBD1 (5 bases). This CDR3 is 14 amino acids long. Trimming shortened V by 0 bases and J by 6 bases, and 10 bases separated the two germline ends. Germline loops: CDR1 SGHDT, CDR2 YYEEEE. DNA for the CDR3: TGTGCCAGCAGCTTGGGGGGCGCCCTAAACACCATATATTTT. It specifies CASSLGGALNTIYF.

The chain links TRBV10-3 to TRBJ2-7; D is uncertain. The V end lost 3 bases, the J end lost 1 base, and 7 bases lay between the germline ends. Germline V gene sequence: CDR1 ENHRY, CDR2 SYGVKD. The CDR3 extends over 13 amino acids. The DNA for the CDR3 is TGTGCCATCAGTGACTCAATATCCTACGAGCAGTACTTC. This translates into CAISDSISYEQYF.

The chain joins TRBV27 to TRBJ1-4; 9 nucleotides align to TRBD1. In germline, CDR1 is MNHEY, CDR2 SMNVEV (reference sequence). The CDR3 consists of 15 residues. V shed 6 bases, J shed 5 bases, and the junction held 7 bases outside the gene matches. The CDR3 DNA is TGTGCCAGCAGCCCCGCCGGGACAGGGAATGAAAAACTGTTTTTT. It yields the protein CASSPAGTGNEKLFF.

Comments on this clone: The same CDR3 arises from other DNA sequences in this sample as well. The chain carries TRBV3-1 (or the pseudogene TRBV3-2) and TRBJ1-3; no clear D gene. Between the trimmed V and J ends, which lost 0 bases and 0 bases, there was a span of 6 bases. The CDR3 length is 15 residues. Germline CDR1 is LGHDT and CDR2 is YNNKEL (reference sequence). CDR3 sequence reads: CASSQEGSSGNTIYF. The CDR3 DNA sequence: TGTGCCAGCAGCCAAGAGGGAAGCTCTGGAAACACCATATATTTT.

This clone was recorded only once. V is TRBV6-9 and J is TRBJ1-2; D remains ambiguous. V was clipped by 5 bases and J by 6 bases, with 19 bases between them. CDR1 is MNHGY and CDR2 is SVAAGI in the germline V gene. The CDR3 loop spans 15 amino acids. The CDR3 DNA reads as TGTGCCAGCAGTCCCCCGACTGACCCTCGGGATGGCTACACCTTC. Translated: CASSPPTDPRDGYTF.

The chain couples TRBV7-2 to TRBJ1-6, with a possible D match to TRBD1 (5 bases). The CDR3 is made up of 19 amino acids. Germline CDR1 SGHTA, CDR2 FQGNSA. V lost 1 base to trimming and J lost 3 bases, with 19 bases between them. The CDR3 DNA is TGTGCCAGCAGCTTAGTTGGGGGACCTATCACTAACTATAATTCACCCCTCCACTTT. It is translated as CASSLVGGPITNYNSPLHF.

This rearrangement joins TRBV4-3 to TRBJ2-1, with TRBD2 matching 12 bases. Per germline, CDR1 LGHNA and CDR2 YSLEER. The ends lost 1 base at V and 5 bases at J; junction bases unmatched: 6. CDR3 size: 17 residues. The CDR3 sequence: CASSQGDRTSGNNEQFF. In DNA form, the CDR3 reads TGCGCCAGCAGCCAAGGGGACCGGACTAGCGGGAACAATGAGCAGTTCTTC.

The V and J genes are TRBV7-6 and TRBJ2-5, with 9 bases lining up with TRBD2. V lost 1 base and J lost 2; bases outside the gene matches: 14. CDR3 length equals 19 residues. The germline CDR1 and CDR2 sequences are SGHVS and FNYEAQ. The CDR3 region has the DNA TGTGCCAGCAGCTTAGTTCGGCTAGCGGGGCCCCGTTGGCAAGAGACCCAGTACTTC. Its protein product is CASSLVRLAGPRWQETQYF.

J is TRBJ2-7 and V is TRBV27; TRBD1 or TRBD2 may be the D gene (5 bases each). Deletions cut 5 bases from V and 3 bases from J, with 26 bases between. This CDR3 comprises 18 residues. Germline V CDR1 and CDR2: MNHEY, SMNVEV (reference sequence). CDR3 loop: CASSLTYPGASGDYEQYF. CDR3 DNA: TGTGCCAGCAGTCTCACCTACCCCGGGGCGAGCGGAGACTACGAGCAGTACTTC.

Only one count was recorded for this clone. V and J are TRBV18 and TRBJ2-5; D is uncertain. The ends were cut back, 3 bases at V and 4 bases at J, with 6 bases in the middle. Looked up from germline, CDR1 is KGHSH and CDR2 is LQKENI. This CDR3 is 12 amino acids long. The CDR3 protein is CASSPAAETQYF. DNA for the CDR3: TGTGCCAGCTCACCGGCGGCAGAGACCCAGTACTTC.